Each of the 13 T cell receptor beta chains below was sequenced from the same sample in a study of blood T cell repertoires in COVID-19. Measured with immunoSEQ multiplex PCR; TCRdb has only the in-frame clones, and not every one. The sample holds about 310,000 clones, roughly 91% seen once. The specimen sequenced was PBMCs or T cells enriched from blood (not recorded which). The source is a woman in her 30s who had recovered from COVID-19.

V and J are TRBV5-6 and TRBJ2-7; 8 positions agree with TRBD1. CDR3 length equals 14 residues. The germline V gene encodes CDR1 SGHDT and CDR2 YYEEEE. The ends lost 4 bases at V and 3 bases at J; junction bases unmatched: 6. CDR3 bases: TGTGCCAGCAGCACTGGACAGGGAATCTACGAGCAGTACTTC. Its translation is CASSTGQGIYEQYF.

The chain uses TRBV9 and TRBJ2-5; 7 nucleotides match TRBD1. The V and J ends lost 0 bases and 7 bases, in that order; junction bases with no gene match: 9. Germline loops: CDR1 SGDLS, CDR2 YYNGEE. CDR3 length: 15 amino acids. The CDR3 protein is CASSVGGRGPGTQYF. The CDR3 coding sequence is TGTGCCAGCAGCGTAGGCGGAAGGGGGCCCGGGACCCAGTACTTC.

This clone occurred once. The chain links TRBV7-9 to TRBJ2-7; TRBD1 might be the D (6 bases). The CDR3 length is 13 residues. The V gene's germline CDR1 is SEHNR and CDR2 FQNEAQ (reference sequence). The V gene lost 5 bases and the J gene lost 6 bases, with 14 bases spanning the gap. The CDR3 protein is CASSPGQYSEQYF. In DNA, the CDR3 is TGTGCCAGCAGCCCCGGACAGTACAGCGAGCAGTACTTC. Based on the CDR3 plus reference TRBV7-9 and TRBJ2-7, the full variable domain is DTGVSQNPRHKITKRGQNVTFRCDPISEHNRLYWYRQTLGQGPEFLTYFQNEAQLEKSRLLSDRFSAERPKGSFSTLEIQRTEQGDSAMYLCASSPGQYSEQYFGPGTRLTVT.

The V call is TRBV6-5, the J call TRBJ1-2; 7 bases map to TRBD1. The CDR3 contains 14 residues. V trimming: 2 bases; J trimming: 4 bases; junction bases outside the gene matches: 4. Germline V lookup: CDR1 MNHEY, CDR2 SVGAGI. The CDR3, as DNA: TGTGCCAGCAGTTACGCCAGGGGGGTCTATGGCTACACCTTC. It encodes CASSYARGVYGYTF.

The gene calls are TRBV19 and TRBJ1-2; D not resolved. Trimming took 5 bases from V and 7 from J, leaving 11 bases between them. The CDR3 runs to 12 residues. Germline-derived CDR1 and CDR2 are LNHDA and SQIVND (reference sequence). The CDR3, as DNA: TGTGCCAGTAGTCTCGGACTGACTGGCTACACCTTC. It yields the protein CASSLGLTGYTF.

This clone was counted only a few times. The chain is built from TRBV6-5 and TRBJ2-3; TRBD1 aligns across 8 bases. The trim removed 0 bases at V and 1 base at J, leaving 3 bases unmatched. The germline V gene has CDR1 MNHEY and CDR2 SVGAGI. There are 16 residues in the CDR3. This CDR3 reads CASSYSQGAGTDTQYF. CDR3 bases: TGTGCCAGCAGTTACTCGCAGGGGGCTGGCACAGATACGCAGTATTTT.

The V gene is TRBV27, the J gene TRBJ2-1; TRBD1 aligns across 8 bases. CDR3 size: 14 residues. V lost 9 bases and J lost 5; bases outside the gene matches: 9. Germline CDR1 and CDR2: MNHEY and SMNVEV (reference sequence). The CDR3 coding sequence is TGTGCCAGTCGACCGGGACAGGCTAACAATGAGCAGTTCTTC. Encoded protein: CASRPGQANNEQFF.

This chain links TRBV7-2 with TRBJ1-5; 9 nucleotides agree with TRBD1. CDR1 and CDR2 from the germline V gene are SGHTA and FQGNSA. The length of the CDR3 is 14 residues. Germline trimming cut 5 bases from V and 7 bases from J; bases unmatched to any gene: 6. CDR3 coding DNA: TGTGCCAGCAGCCGGGGGGACAGGGTCCAGCCCCAGCATTTT. Its translation: CASSRGDRVQPQHF.

This rearrangement joins TRBV7-9 to TRBJ2-5; tentatively, D is TRBD1 (6 bases). This CDR3 is 14 amino acids long. With 5 bases removed from V and 5 bases from J, the gap between germline ends came to 15 bases. Germline V gene data show CDR1 as SEHNR and CDR2 as FQNEAQ (reference sequence). Here the CDR3 reads CASSPSLQGETQYF. The CDR3 DNA follows: TGTGCCAGCAGCCCCAGCCTACAGGGTGAGACCCAGTACTTC.

The CDR3 is CASSATGGTNQPQHF. The CDR3 nucleotides read TGTGCCAGCAGCGCCACAGGGGGCACTAATCAGCCCCAGCATTTT. The J gene is TRBJ1-5, the V gene TRBV3-1 (or the pseudogene TRBV3-2); 9 bases agree with TRBD1. The ends lost 5 bases at V and 4 bases at J; junction bases unmatched: 6. The germline gives CDR1 LGHDT, CDR2 YNNKEL (reference sequence). CDR3 length: 15 residues.

This chain joins TRBV5-6 and TRBJ2-7, with 7 bases that match TRBD2. Trimming cost V 2 bases and J 2 bases; bases outside gene matches: 7. CDR1 is SGHDT and CDR2 is YYEEEE in the germline V gene. The CDR3 covers 15 residues. CDR3 protein: CASSLALSGPYEQYF. The CDR3 DNA is TGTGCCAGCAGCTTAGCCCTTAGCGGGCCCTACGAGCAGTACTTC.

The chain joins TRBV6-5 to TRBJ2-2; D gene uncertain. The ends were cut back, 2 bases at V and 5 bases at J, with 6 bases in the middle. The CDR3 runs 13 residues. Germline lookup yields CDR1 MNHEY and CDR2 SVGAGI. CDR3 DNA sequence: TGTGCCAGCAGTTACCTCGGGACCGGGGAGCTGTTTTTT. This gives the protein CASSYLGTGELFF.

This chain connects TRBV5-1 to TRBJ2-7; 7 nucleotides align to TRBD1. Germline V CDR1 and CDR2: SGHRS, YFSETQ. Losses at the gene ends were 3 bases for V and 6 bases for J; bases not matched to a gene: 9. This CDR3 spans 14 amino acids. Written as DNA, the CDR3 is TGCGCCAGCAGCTACCGATCGGCAGGGGGCGAGCAGTACTTC. Translated, it gives CASSYRSAGGEQYF.